The rows below give T cell receptor beta chains drawn from one sample of a study of blood T cell repertoires in COVID-19. Assay: immunoSEQ multiplex PCR; the TCRdb copy retains only in-frame clones and omits some. Of around 160,000 clones detected, 85% to 90% appear once; the ten largest clones hold over 2%. Sequencing used peripheral blood. These receptors were taken from a human donor in a cohort sampled during active COVID-19. Each CDR3 is given with its conserved first and last residue. The D gene is left open where the match is weak. The listing skips clone size in some rows; elsewhere it reads once, few, many or a size class.

J gene: TRBJ1-1; D gene: TRBD1; V gene: TRBV18; clone size: .; CDR3 DNA: TGTGCCAGCTCACCCCGGACAGGGAGACAGACTGAAGCTTTCTTT; CDR3 protein: CASSPRTGRQTEAFF
J gene: TRBJ2-1; D gene: .; V gene: TRBV4-1; clone size: .; CDR3 DNA: TGCGCCAGCAGCCACGACAGCAGCTCCTACAATGAGCAGTTCTTC; CDR3 protein: CASSHDSSSYNEQFF
J gene: TRBJ2-4; D gene: TRBD2; V gene: TRBV7-3; clone size: .; CDR3 DNA: TGTGCCAGCAGCTTATTAGCGGGGTGGGAACTAGCCAAAAACATTCAGTACTTC; CDR3 protein: CASSLLAGWELAKNIQYF
J gene: TRBJ1-2; D gene: TRBD1; V gene: TRBV28; clone size: .; CDR3 DNA: TGTGCCAGCAGTTTGGACAGGGCACATGGCTACACCTTC; CDR3 protein: CASSLDRAHGYTF
J gene: TRBJ2-3; D gene: .; V gene: TRBV19; clone size: .; CDR3 DNA: TGTGCCAGTAGTATCCGAGAGCCCAGGGGTACGTCAGATACGCAGTATTTT; CDR3 protein: CASSIREPRGTSDTQYF
J gene: TRBJ2-1; D gene: TRBD2; V gene: TRBV5-1; clone size: .; CDR3 DNA: TGCGCCACTTCCGGGGGTCTAGCGGGAGGGAGCTCCTACAATGAGCAGTTCTTC; CDR3 protein: CATSGGLAGGSSYNEQFF
J gene: TRBJ1-5; D gene: .; V gene: TRBV19; clone size: once; CDR3 DNA: TGTGCCAGTAGTATAGGGAACAGTCCCAATCAGCCCCAGCATTTT; CDR3 protein: CASSIGNSPNQPQHF
J gene: TRBJ2-2; D gene: .; V gene: TRBV7-8; clone size: .; CDR3 DNA: TGTGCCACCAGGGGGGGAGGGTATCGTAGCACCGGGGAGCTGTTTTTT; CDR3 protein: CATRGGGYRSTGELFF
J gene: TRBJ1-6; D gene: TRBD1; V gene: TRBV2; clone size: .; CDR3 DNA: TGTGCCAGCAGTGAGGGGGGACAGGGGGACTCACCCCTCCACTTT; CDR3 protein: CASSEGGQGDSPLHF
J gene: TRBJ1-1; D gene: .; V gene: TRBV19; clone size: .; CDR3 DNA: TGTGCCAGTAGTACACAGGGATTGAACACTGAAGCTTTCTTT; CDR3 protein: CASSTQGLNTEAFF
J gene: TRBJ2-3; D gene: .; V gene: TRBV5-8; clone size: .; CDR3 DNA: TGTGCCAGCAGCGAGGGCCCTGGAAGCACAGATACGCAGTATTTT; CDR3 protein: CASSEGPGSTDTQYF
J gene: TRBJ2-7; D gene: TRBD2; V gene: TRBV7-9; clone size: .; CDR3 DNA: TGTGCCAGCAGCCCTCCTAGCGGGAGGGACATGTACGAGCAGTACTTC; CDR3 protein: CASSPPSGRDMYEQYF
J gene: TRBJ2-2; D gene: TRBD1; V gene: TRBV6-2/TRBV6-3; clone size: .; CDR3 DNA: TGTGCCAGCAGCTCCCTTCGACAGGGGCCATCGAACACCGGGGAGCTGTTTTTT; CDR3 protein: CASSSLRQGPSNTGELFF
J gene: TRBJ1-2; D gene: .; V gene: TRBV5-4; clone size: .; CDR3 DNA: TGTGCCAGCAGCTCGGCGGGGGGCGACTATGGCTACACCTTC; CDR3 protein: CASSSAGGDYGYTF
J gene: TRBJ1-5; D gene: .; V gene: TRBV10-3; clone size: .; CDR3 DNA: TGTGCCATCAGCGACGACAGGCCCTTAAATCAGCCCCAGCATTTT; CDR3 protein: CAISDDRPLNQPQHF
J gene: TRBJ2-5; D gene: TRBD2; V gene: TRBV6-2/TRBV6-3; clone size: .; CDR3 DNA: TGTGCCAGCAGCCTAGTGAGCGGGAGAATAGAGACCCAGTACTTC; CDR3 protein: CASSLVSGRIETQYF
J gene: TRBJ2-3; D gene: .; V gene: TRBV3-1/TRBV3-2; clone size: .; CDR3 DNA: TGTGCCAGCAGCCCCACCGTACAGGGCACAGATACGCAGTATTTT; CDR3 protein: CASSPTVQGTDTQYF
J gene: TRBJ2-1; D gene: .; V gene: TRBV14; clone size: .; CDR3 DNA: TGTGCCAGCAGCCACCCAGGGCCAGCGGGCCTTCGAGGGGCGCAGTTCTTC; CDR3 protein: CASSHPGPAGLRGAQFF
J gene: TRBJ2-1; D gene: TRBD2; V gene: TRBV19; clone size: .; CDR3 DNA: TGTGCCAGTAGTACACTAGCGGCCCCCTCCTACAATGAGCAGTTCTTC; CDR3 protein: CASSTLAAPSYNEQFF
J gene: TRBJ2-3; D gene: .; V gene: TRBV6-2/TRBV6-3; clone size: .; CDR3 DNA: TGTGCCAGCAGTTTACGGGAGATCAGCACAGATACGCAGTATTTT; CDR3 protein: CASSLREISTDTQYF
J gene: TRBJ2-5; D gene: .; V gene: TRBV6-5; clone size: .; CDR3 DNA: TGTGCCAGCAGCCACGGTAGGGGCCGGGAGACCCAGTACTTC; CDR3 protein: CASSHGRGRETQYF
J gene: TRBJ2-5; D gene: TRBD1; V gene: TRBV11-2; clone size: .; CDR3 DNA: TGTGCCAGCAGCTTAATGAGGGGGCGGGAGACCCAGTACTTC; CDR3 protein: CASSLMRGRETQYF